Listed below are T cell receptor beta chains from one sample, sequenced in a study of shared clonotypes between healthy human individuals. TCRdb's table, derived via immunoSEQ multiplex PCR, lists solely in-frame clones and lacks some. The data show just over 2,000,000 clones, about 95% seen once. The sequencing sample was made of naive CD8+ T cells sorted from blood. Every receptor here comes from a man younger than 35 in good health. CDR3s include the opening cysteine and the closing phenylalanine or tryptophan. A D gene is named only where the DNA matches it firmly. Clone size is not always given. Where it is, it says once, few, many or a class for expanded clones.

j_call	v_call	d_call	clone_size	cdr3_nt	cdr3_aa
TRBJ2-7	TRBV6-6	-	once	TGTGCCAGCGCGCCGGAGACCTACGAGCAGTACTTC	CASAPETYEQYF
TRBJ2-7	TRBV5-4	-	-	TGTGCCAGCAGCTCCCCGACAAACGTCTACGAGCAGTACTTC	CASSSPTNVYEQYF
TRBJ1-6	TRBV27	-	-	TGTGCCAGCAGTAACCGGGACATAAGGTCACCCCTCCACTTT	CASSNRDIRSPLHF
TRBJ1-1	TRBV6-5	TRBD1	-	TGTGCCAGCAGGCTATTAGGGGGCGCGGACACTGAAGCTTTCTTT	CASRLLGGADTEAFF
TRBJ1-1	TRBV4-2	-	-	TGTGCCAGCAGCCCAGCGGGGACTGAAGCTTTCTTT	CASSPAGTEAFF
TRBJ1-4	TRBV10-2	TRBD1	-	TGCGCCAGCAGTGAGAGGCAGGGGGCCTGGGATGAAAAACTGTTTTTT	CASSERQGAWDEKLFF
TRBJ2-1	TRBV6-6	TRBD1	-	TGTGCCAGCAGCTGGGACAGGGGCAATGAGCAGTTCTTC	CASSWDRGNEQFF
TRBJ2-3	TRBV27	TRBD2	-	TGTGCCAGCAGTAGGTTGACTAGCGGGGGGCCCGGAGATACGCAGTATTTT	CASSRLTSGGPGDTQYF
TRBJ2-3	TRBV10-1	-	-	TGCGCCAGCAGTGAGTCGGGGGCCACAGATACGCAGTATTTT	CASSESGATDTQYF
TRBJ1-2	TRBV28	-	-	TGTGCCAGCATTCGGTCCGTGCAATTAACTAACTATGGCTACACCTTC	CASIRSVQLTNYGYTF
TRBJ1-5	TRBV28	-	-	TGTGCCAGCAGTTACCTTAGCTTGTCTGCCCAGGCCAGCAATCAGCCCCAGCATTTT	CASSYLSLSAQASNQPQHF
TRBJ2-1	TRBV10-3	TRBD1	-	TGTGCCATCAGCAGGACAGGACCCACCGCCTACAATGAGCAGTTCTTC	CAISRTGPTAYNEQFF
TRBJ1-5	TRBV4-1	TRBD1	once	TGCGCCAGCAGCCAAGCGGGACAGGGGATTCAGCCCCAGCATTTT	CASSQAGQGIQPQHF
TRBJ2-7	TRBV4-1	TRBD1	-	TGCGCCAGCAGCGGGACAGCTTCCTACGAGCAGTACTTC	CASSGTASYEQYF
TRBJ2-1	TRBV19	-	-	TGTGCCAGTAGCGTAGGGGGAGAGAATGAGCAGTTCTTC	CASSVGGENEQFF
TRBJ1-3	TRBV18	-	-	TGTGCCAGCTCAACGGGGTCGGGAAACACCATATATTTT	CASSTGSGNTIYF
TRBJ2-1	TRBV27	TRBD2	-	TGTGCCAGCAGCTTCAGCGCGGGAGAGACTTACAATGAGCAGTTCTTC	CASSFSAGETYNEQFF
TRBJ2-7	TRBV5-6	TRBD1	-	TGTGCCAGCAGCGCGGTGGACAGGGGGAATACCTACGAGCAGTACTTC	CASSAVDRGNTYEQYF
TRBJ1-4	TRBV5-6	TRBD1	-	TGTGCCAGCGGCCCCTTGGGACAGGGGAATGAAAAACTGTTTTTT	CASGPLGQGNEKLFF
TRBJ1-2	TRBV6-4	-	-	TGTGCCAGCAGTGACCCATACTATGGCTACACCTTC	CASSDPYYGYTF
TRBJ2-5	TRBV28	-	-	TGTGCCAGCAGTTTACGGGGGGCCAGGGCAGCGGAGACCCAGTACTTC	CASSLRGARAAETQYF
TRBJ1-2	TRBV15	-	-	TGTGCCACCAGCAGCCGGCGGACAGCCACTAACTATGGCTACACCTTC	CATSSRRTATNYGYTF
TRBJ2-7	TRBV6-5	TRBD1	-	TGTGCCAGCAGTTACTCCGGGACAGGGCTCTACGAGCAGTACTTC	CASSYSGTGLYEQYF
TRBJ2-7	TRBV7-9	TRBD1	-	TGTGCCAGCCTGGCCGATTGGGGACAGTTGCTTAGCGAGCAGTACTTC	CASLADWGQLLSEQYF
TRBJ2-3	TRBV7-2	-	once	TGTGCCAGCAGCTTAGCGCTGTCTAGCTACGCTAGCACAGATACGCAGTATTTT	CASSLALSSYASTDTQYF
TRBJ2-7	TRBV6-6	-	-	TGTGCCAGCAGCCACGACAGAAGATTTTCCTACGAGCAGTACTTC	CASSHDRRFSYEQYF
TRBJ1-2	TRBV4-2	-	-	TGTGCCAGCAGCCAAGATCGCGGAGACTTCGTCTATGGCTACACCTTC	CASSQDRGDFVYGYTF
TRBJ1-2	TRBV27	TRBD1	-	TGTGCCAGCAGTACTGACCTCGGACAGGGTGGTAACTATGGCTACACCTTC	CASSTDLGQGGNYGYTF
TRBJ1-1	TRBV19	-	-	TGTGCCAGTAGGGACTCTAACACTGAAGCTTTCTTT	CASRDSNTEAFF
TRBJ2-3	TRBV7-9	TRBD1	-	TGTGCCAGCAGCTTCCCGACAGGGGGCGCAGATACGCAGTATTTT	CASSFPTGGADTQYF
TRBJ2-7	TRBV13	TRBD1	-	TGTGCCAGCAGCTTAAGGGGTGAGGCAGGGGGCCACTACGAGCAGTACTTC	CASSLRGEAGGHYEQYF
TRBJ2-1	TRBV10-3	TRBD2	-	TGTGCCATCACCGGGACTAGCGGGAGTCATGAGCAGTTCTTC	CAITGTSGSHEQFF
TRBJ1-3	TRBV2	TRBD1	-	TGTGCCAGCAGTGAGGGACAGACTGGAAACACCATATATTTT	CASSEGQTGNTIYF
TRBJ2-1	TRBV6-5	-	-	TGTGCCAGCAGTTACCAAGAGTACAATGAGCAGTTCTTC	CASSYQEYNEQFF
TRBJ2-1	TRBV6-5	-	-	TGTGCCAGCAGTTATTATGCTTACAATGAGCAGTTCTTC	CASSYYAYNEQFF
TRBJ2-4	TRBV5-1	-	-	TGCGCCAGCAGCTTGGGACAAGATAAAAACATTCAGTACTTC	CASSLGQDKNIQYF
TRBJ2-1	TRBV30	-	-	TGTGCCTGGAGTGTAGTCTTTTGGGGGGAATCCTACAATGAGCAGTTCTTC	CAWSVVFWGESYNEQFF
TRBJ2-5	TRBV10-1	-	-	TGCGCCAGCAGTGAAGGCCAACAAGAGACCCAGTACTTC	CASSEGQQETQYF
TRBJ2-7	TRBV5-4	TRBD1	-	TGTGCGACCGGGACAGGGTCTTTCTACGAGCAGTACTTC	CATGTGSFYEQYF
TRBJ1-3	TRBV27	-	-	TGTGCCAGCAGTCTATCCTTCAGGTACTCTGGAAACACCATATATTTT	CASSLSFRYSGNTIYF
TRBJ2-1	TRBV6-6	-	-	TGTGCCAGCAGTTACAGTGGCTATGAGCAGTTCTTC	CASSYSGYEQFF
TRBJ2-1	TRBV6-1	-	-	TGTGCCAGCAGTGAAGGTCAGTGGGGGTCGAGCTCCTACAATGAGCAGTTCTTC	CASSEGQWGSSSYNEQFF
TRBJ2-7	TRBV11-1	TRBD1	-	TGTGCCAGCAGCGCCGGGACAGGGTCCTACGAGCAGTACTTC	CASSAGTGSYEQYF
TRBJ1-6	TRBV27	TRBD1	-	TGTGCCAGCAGTTCGGGACAGGTTAATTCACCCCTCCACTTT	CASSSGQVNSPLHF
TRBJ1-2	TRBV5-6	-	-	TGTGCCAGCAGCAAGGACACAAATAACTATGGCTACACCTTC	CASSKDTNNYGYTF
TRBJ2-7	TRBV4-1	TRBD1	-	TGCGCCAGCAGCCAATGGACAGGAACCTCCTACGAGCAGTACTTC	CASSQWTGTSYEQYF
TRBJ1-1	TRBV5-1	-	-	TGCGCCAGCAGCCGTAGGGAACCCCCACGGTACACTGAAGCTTTCTTT	CASSRREPPRYTEAFF
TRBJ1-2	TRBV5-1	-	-	TGCGCCAGCAGCTTGGCAGAAAACTATGGCTACACCTTC	CASSLAENYGYTF
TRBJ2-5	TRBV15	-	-	TGTGCCACCAGCGTAGACCGGGTGGGAGGCGTGGCCCAGTACTTC	CATSVDRVGGVAQYF
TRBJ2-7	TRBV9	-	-	TGTGCCAGCAGCGTAGATGGCTCCTACGAGCAGTACTTC	CASSVDGSYEQYF
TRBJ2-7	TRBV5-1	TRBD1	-	TGCGCCAGCAGCTCGGACAGGGCCGGGTACGAGCAGTACTTC	CASSSDRAGYEQYF
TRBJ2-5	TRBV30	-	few	TGTGCCTGGGACAGTGGAGAGACCCAGTACTTC	CAWDSGETQYF
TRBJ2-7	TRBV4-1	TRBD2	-	TGCGCCAGCAGCCATGGACTAGCGGGATTGGTCGACGAGCAGTACTTC	CASSHGLAGLVDEQYF
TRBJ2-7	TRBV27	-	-	TGTGCCAGCAGTTTATCTCAATCCTACGAGCAGTACTTC	CASSLSQSYEQYF